The T cell receptor (beta chain) described here comes from a study of siplizumab effects on memory and regulatory T cells. Sequencing was performed with immunoSEQ multiplex PCR; in TCRdb, only in-frame clones are kept and a portion is missing. This sample has under 100,000 clones, with around 90% found just once. The CDR3 length is 15 residues. Germline V gene lookup returns CDR1 SGHRS and CDR2 YFSETQ. With V trimmed by 7 bases and J by 2 bases, 7 bases remained unmatched. The rearrangement uses TRBV5-1 and TRBJ2-3, with 10 nucleotides matching TRBD2. Sequenced input: Tregs sorted from blood. The sequence was obtained from a human donor in good health. The CDR3: CASSPAGGNTDTQYF. In DNA form, the CDR3 reads TGCGCCAGCTCCCCAGCGGGGGGGAACACAGATACGCAGTATTTT.